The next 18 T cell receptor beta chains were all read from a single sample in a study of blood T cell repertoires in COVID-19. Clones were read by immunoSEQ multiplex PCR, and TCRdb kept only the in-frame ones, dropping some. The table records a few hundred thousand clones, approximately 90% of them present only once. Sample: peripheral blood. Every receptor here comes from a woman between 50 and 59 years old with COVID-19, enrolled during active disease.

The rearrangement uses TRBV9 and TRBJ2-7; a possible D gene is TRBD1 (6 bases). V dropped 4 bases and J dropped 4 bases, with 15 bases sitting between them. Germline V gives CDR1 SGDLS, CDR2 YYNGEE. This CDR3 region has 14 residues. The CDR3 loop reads CASSPTDSRYEQYF. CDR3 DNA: TGTGCCAGCAGCCCAACGGACAGCCGGTACGAGCAGTACTTC.

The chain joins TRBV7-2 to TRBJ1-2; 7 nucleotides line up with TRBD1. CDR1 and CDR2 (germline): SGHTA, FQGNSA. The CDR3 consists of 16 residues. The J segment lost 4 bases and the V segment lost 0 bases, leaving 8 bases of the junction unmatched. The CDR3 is CASSLATTGVAYGYTF. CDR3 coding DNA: TGTGCCAGCAGCTTAGCGACCACAGGGGTGGCCTATGGCTACACCTTC.

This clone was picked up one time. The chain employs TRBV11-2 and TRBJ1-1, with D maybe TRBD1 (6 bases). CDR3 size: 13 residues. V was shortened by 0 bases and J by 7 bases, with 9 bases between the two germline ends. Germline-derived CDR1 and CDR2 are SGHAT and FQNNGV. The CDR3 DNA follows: TGTGCCAGCAGCTTAGATTTGGGACATGAAGCTTTCTTT. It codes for CASSLDLGHEAFF.

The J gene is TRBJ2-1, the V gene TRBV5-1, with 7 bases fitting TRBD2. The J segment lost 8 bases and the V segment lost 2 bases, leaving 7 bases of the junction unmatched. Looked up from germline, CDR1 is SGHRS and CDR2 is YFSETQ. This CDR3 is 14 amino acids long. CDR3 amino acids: CASSFSGQADEQFF. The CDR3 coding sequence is TGCGCCAGCAGCTTTAGCGGGCAAGCCGATGAGCAGTTCTTC.

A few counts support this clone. CDR3 nucleotides: TGTGCCAGCAGCCTCCGGACTAGCTTTCAAGAGACCCAGTACTTC. Translated: CASSLRTSFQETQYF. The genes are TRBV3-1 (or the pseudogene TRBV3-2) and TRBJ2-5, with 8 bases matching TRBD2. J gave up 2 bases and V 4 bases, and 6 bases lay outside the gene matches. CDR3 length equals 15 residues. The germline gives CDR1 LGHDT, CDR2 YNNKEL (reference sequence).

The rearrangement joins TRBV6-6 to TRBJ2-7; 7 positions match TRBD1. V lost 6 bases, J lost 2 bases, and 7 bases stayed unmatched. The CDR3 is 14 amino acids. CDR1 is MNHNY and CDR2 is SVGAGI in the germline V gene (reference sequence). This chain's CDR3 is CASRRTGAPYEQYF. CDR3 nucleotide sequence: TGTGCCAGCAGGCGAACAGGGGCCCCCTACGAGCAGTACTTC.

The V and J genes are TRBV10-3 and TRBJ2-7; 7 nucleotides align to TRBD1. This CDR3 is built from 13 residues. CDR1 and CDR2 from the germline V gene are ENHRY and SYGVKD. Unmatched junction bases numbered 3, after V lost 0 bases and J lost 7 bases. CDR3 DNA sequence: TGTGCCATCAGTGAGTCACAGGGGAAAGAGCAGTACTTC. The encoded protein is CAISESQGKEQYF.

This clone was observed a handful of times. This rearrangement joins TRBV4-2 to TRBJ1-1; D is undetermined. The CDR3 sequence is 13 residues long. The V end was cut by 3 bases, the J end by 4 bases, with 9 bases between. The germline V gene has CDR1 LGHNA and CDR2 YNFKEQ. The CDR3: CASSHAVGTEAFF. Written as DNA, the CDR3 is TGTGCCAGCAGCCACGCGGTGGGCACTGAAGCTTTCTTT.

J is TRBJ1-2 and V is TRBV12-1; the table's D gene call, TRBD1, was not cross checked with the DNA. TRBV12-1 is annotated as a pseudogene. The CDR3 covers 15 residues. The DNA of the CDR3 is TGTGCCAGCAGTTGGGACAGGGGGAACGACTATGGCTACACCTTC. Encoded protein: CASSWDRGNDYGYTF.

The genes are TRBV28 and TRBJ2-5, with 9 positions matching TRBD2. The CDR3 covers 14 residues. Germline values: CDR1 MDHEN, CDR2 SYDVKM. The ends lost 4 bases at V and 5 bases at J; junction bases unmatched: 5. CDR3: CASSWGGGDETQYF. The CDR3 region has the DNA TGTGCCAGCAGTTGGGGCGGGGGGGATGAGACCCAGTACTTC.

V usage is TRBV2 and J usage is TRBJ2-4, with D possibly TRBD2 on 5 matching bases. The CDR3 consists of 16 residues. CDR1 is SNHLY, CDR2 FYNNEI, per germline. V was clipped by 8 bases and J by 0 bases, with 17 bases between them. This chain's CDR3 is CASLVRRELAKNIQYF. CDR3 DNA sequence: TGTGCCAGCTTAGTTCGACGGGAACTAGCCAAAAACATTCAGTACTTC.

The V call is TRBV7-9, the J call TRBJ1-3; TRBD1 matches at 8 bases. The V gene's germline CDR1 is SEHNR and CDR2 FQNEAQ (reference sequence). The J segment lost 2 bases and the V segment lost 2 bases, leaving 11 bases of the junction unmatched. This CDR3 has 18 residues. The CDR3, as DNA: TGTGCCAGCAGCTTACTCCCGGGACAGGTCCGCGCTGGAAACACCATATATTTT. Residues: CASSLLPGQVRAGNTIYF.

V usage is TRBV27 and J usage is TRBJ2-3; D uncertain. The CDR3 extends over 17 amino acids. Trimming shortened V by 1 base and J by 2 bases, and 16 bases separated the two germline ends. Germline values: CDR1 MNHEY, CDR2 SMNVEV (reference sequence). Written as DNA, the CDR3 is TGTGCCAGCAGTTTATTGTTTTCGGGTCAGCCCACAGATACGCAGTATTTT. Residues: CASSLLFSGQPTDTQYF.

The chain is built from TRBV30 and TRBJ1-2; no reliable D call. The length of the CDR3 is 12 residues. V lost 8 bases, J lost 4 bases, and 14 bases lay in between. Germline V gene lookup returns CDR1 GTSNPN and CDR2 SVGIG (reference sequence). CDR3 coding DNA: TGTGCCGCCGTCAATGAGGTCTATGGCTACACCTTC. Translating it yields CAAVNEVYGYTF.

As DNA, the CDR3 is TGTGCCAGCAGCTTAGAGTACCGGGACAGGAACTACGAGCAGTACTTC. Amino acid sequence: CASSLEYRDRNYEQYF. The chain has TRBV7-8 and TRBJ2-7; 8 nucleotides agree with TRBD1. The CDR3 contains 16 residues. Trimming cost V 1 base and J 3 bases; bases outside gene matches: 8. Per the germline V gene, CDR1 is SGHVS and CDR2 is FQNEAQ.

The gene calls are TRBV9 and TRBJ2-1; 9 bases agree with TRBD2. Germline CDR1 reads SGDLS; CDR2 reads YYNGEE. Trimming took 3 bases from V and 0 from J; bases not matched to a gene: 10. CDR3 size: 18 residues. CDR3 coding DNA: TGTGCCAGCAGCGGGCCTCTCAGCGGGGGGAGCTCCTACAATGAGCAGTTCTTC. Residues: CASSGPLSGGSSYNEQFF.

The CDR3 protein is CSVDGGWAGGQPRLVDEQFF. The CDR3 nucleotides are TGCAGCGTTGATGGGGGATGGGCAGGGGGCCAGCCTCGCCTGGTGGATGAGCAGTTCTTC. The chain has TRBV29-1 and TRBJ2-1; TRBD1 matches at 8 bases. The V and J ends lost 3 bases and 8 bases, in that order; junction bases with no gene match: 27. The germline V gene has CDR1 SQVTM and CDR2 ANQGSEA. This CDR3 has 20 residues.

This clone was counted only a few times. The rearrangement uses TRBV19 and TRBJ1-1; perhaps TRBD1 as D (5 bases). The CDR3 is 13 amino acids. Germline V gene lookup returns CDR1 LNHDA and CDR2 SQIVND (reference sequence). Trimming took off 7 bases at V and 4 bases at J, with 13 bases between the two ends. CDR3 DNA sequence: TGTGCCAGTAATTTAAGGGGTGGCACTGAAGCTTTCTTT. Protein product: CASNLRGGTEAFF.